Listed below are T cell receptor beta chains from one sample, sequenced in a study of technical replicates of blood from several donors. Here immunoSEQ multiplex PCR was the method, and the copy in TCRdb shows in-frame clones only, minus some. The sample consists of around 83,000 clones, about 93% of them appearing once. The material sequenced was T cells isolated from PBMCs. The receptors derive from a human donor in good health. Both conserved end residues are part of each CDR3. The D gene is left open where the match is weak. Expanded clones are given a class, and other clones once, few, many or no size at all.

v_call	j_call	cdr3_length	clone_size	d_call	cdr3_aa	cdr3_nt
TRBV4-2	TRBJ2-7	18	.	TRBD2	CASSLHAGGPGSSYEQYF	TGTGCCAGCAGCCTTCATGCGGGAGGGCCGGGTAGCTCCTACGAGCAGTACTTC
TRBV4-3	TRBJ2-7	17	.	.	CASSQDRGTSISYEQYF	TGCGCCAGCAGCCAAGATCGGGGGACCTCAATCTCCTACGAGCAGTACTTC
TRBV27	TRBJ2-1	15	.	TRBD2	CASSLGLAGDNEQFF	TGTGCCAGCAGTTTGGGACTAGCGGGAGACAATGAGCAGTTCTTC
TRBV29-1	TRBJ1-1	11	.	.	CSVGINRDAFF	TGCAGCGTTGGGATCAACAGGGACGCTTTCTTT
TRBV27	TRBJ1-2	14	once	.	CASSRGGVPYGYTF	TGTGCCAGCAGTCGGGGGGGGGTACCTTATGGCTACACCTTC
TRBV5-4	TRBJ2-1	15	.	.	CASSLGAETYNEQFF	TGTGCCAGCAGCTTGGGAGCGGAGACCTACAATGAGCAGTTCTTC
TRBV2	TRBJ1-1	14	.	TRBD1	CATDPGQVNTEAFF	TGTGCCACCGACCCGGGACAGGTGAACACTGAAGCTTTCTTT
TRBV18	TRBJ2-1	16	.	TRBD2	CASSPFAASGSFEQFF	TGTGCCAGCTCACCTTTCGCCGCTAGCGGGAGCTTTGAGCAGTTCTTC
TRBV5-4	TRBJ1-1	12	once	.	CASSPGTREAFF	TGTGCCAGCAGTCCCGGGACACGAGAAGCTTTCTTT
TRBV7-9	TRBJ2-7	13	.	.	CASSQGQLYEQYF	TGTGCCAGCAGCCAAGGACAGCTCTACGAGCAGTACTTC
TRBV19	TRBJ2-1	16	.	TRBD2	CASSTQWASGVNEQFF	TGTGCCAGTAGTACCCAATGGGCTAGCGGGGTCAATGAGCAGTTCTTC
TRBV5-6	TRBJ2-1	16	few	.	CASSLNGASSYNEQFF	TGTGCCAGCAGCTTGAATGGGGCAAGCTCCTACAATGAGCAGTTCTTC
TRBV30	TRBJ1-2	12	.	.	CAWTPGGYGYTF	TGTGCCTGGACTCCCGGAGGGTATGGCTACACCTTC
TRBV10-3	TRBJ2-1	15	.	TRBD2	CAISGGLAGESEQFF	TGTGCCATCAGTGGGGGACTAGCGGGAGAAAGTGAGCAGTTCTTC
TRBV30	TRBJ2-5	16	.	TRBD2	CAWSGAGGPYQETQYF	TGTGCCTGGAGTGGAGCGGGAGGCCCCTACCAAGAGACCCAGTACTTC
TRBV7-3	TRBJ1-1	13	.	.	CASSSMRSTEAFF	TGTGCCAGCAGCTCGATGAGAAGCACTGAAGCTTTCTTT
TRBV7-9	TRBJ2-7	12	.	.	CASSPDNYEQYF	TGTGCCAGCAGCCCGGACAACTACGAGCAGTACTTC
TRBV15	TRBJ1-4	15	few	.	CATSRDLQDNEKLFF	TGTGCCACCAGCAGAGATTTACAGGATAATGAAAAACTGTTTTTT
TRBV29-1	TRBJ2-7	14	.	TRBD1	CSVAGTEGSYEQYF	TGCAGCGTTGCAGGGACAGAGGGTTCCTACGAGCAGTACTTC
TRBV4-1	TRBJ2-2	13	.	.	CASSPRDAGELFF	TGCGCCAGCAGCCCGCGGGACGCCGGGGAGCTGTTTTTT
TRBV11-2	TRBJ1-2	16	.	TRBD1	CASSLGEGTGHYGYTF	TGTGCCAGCAGCTTAGGCGAAGGGACAGGCCACTATGGCTACACCTTC
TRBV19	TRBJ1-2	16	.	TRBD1	CASSITQGQPFYGYTF	TGTGCCAGTAGTATCACCCAGGGACAGCCGTTCTATGGCTACACCTTC
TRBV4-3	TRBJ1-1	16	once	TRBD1	CASSRIPGTGVTEAFF	TGCGCCAGCAGCCGAATTCCCGGGACAGGGGTTACTGAAGCTTTCTTT
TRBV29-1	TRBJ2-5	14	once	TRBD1	CSLEVPDRVKTQYF	TGCAGCCTTGAAGTACCGGACAGGGTAAAGACCCAGTACTTC
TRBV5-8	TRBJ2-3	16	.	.	CASSLVGARVTDTQYF	TGTGCCAGCAGCTTGGTGGGAGCACGGGTTACAGATACGCAGTATTTT
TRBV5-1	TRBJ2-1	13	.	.	CASSWGGYNEQFF	TGCGCCAGCAGCTGGGGCGGTTACAATGAGCAGTTCTTC
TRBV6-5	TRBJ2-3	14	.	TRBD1	CASTRTGAADTQYF	TGTGCCAGCACCAGGACAGGGGCCGCAGATACGCAGTATTTT
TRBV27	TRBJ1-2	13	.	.	CASSLGGAQGYTF	TGTGCCAGCAGTTTGGGGGGGGCCCAGGGCTACACCTTC
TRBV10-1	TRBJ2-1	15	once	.	CASSGNSVPYNEQFF	TGCGCCAGCAGTGGGAATAGCGTCCCCTACAATGAGCAGTTCTTC
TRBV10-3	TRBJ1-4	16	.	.	CAISHHEQGVNEKLFF	TGTGCCATCAGCCACCACGAACAGGGAGTTAATGAAAAACTGTTTTTT
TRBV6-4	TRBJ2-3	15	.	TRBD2	CASSRTSGSTDTQYF	TGTGCCAGCAGCCGGACTAGCGGGAGCACAGATACGCAGTATTTT
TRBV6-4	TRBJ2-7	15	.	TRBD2	CASSDLAGEGYEQYF	TGTGCCAGCAGTGACTTAGCGGGAGAAGGGTACGAGCAGTACTTC
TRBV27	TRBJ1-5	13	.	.	CASNPGLNQPQHF	TGTGCCAGCAATCCGGGGTTAAATCAGCCCCAGCATTTT
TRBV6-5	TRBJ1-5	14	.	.	CASRSLTGNQPQHF	TGTGCCAGCAGATCGCTCACAGGGAATCAGCCCCAGCATTTT
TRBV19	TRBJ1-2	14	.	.	CASSIEADFYGYTF	TGTGCCAGTAGTATAGAGGCAGACTTCTATGGCTACACCTTC
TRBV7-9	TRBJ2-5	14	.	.	CASSLTGSQETQYF	TGTGCCAGCAGCTTGACCGGGTCCCAAGAGACCCAGTACTTC
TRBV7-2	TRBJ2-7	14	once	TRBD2	CASSSGTTPSEQYF	TGTGCCAGCAGCTCCGGGACTACCCCGTCCGAGCAGTACTTC
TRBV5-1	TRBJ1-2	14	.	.	CASSLKRRAYGYTF	TGCGCCAGCAGCTTGAAGAGGAGGGCTTATGGCTACACCTTC
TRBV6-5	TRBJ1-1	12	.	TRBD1	CASSRTGDEAFF	TGTGCCAGCAGCCGGACAGGGGATGAAGCTTTCTTT
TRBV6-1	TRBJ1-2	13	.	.	CASSPGPLIGYTF	TGTGCCAGCTCACCTGGGCCTCTGATTGGCTACACCTTC
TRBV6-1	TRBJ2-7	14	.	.	CASSETTDRYEQYF	TGTGCCAGCAGTGAAACAACTGACAGATACGAGCAGTACTTC